This T cell receptor beta chain is from a study of STAT5B mutations in CD4+ large granular lymphocyte leukemia (dated 2022 in TCRdb). With regard to the full study: Among healthy controls, the CDR3 'QG' motif was associated with a particular HLA allele. TCRbeta repertoires of CD4+ T-cell large granular lymphocyte leukemia patients were compared with those of healthy blood donors. The purity of purified fractions was confirmed by flow cytometry on FACSCanto II or FACSVerse to exceed 95% among lymphocytes.

What the research found in general, with its limitations: Data were not HLA-matched; higher clonality in CD4+ versus CD8+ T-LGLL could reflect the relatively small sample size. CD4-sorted patient repertoires appeared more clonal than healthy CD4+ repertoires, and this difference persisted after removing the putative leukemic clones. Main leukemic clonotypes were private to each patient, although around 25% of the main leukemic clonotypes were found at low frequency in the non-leukemic repertoires of other patients. Enrichment of TRBV06-family usage was observed among the top patient clones (8/27) relative to healthy controls (2/35).

The immunoSEQ assay at survey resolution was used to sequence TCRbeta rearrangements from genomic DNA. Per the authors' processing: In the TCR sequencing data, the lowest productive clonotype frequency that could be detected was 2.59 x 10-5. Only productive TCRbeta rearrangements, meaning sequences that were complete and in-frame, were kept for the analyses. Sample clonality was computed as Simpson clonality in the immunoSEQ Analyzer version 3.0. Based on frequency, clones were grouped as very rare, small, medium, large (1-20%) or hyperexpanded (>20%). Generation probabilities were estimated with OLGA 1.2.3, V-gene circos plots were made with VDJtools, specificities were searched in VDJdb, and CDR3 motifs were identified with GLIPH. Imported from immuneACCESS, the table was reduced by TCRdb to in-frame sequences with V and J called. These copies leave out some clones; in studies compared against another copy, an unresolved V gene accounts for under half, and the cause of the remainder is not known. V and J calls and clone size are copied from that table; D and trimming were computed from the DNA. Within this sample are tens of thousands of clones, with more than 70% of them counted one time only. The top ten hold approximately 0.6% of the sample.

Taken from cysteine to phenylalanine, the CDR3 has 15 residues. The entry retains the CDR3 DNA only, 45 bases that are in frame from base 1. Relative to germline, V is missing 0 bases and J is missing 8 bases, with 5 bases of the junction outside any gene match. CDR1 and CDR2, per the germline V gene, are SGHRS and YFSETQ. Remarks on this clone: The specificity of this receptor is unknown. The sample holds no much larger clone one base away, and base qualities are not on file.

The healthy control group was made up of some 38 blood donors, and the Finnish Red Cross blood service supplied their buffy coats. All TCR-sequenced material derived from peripheral blood: patient blood samples and healthy donor buffy coats. Ficoll-Hypaque gradient centrifugation was used to isolate peripheral blood mononuclear cells. CD4+ cells were magnetically purified from the buffy coats of healthy controls. Genomic DNA was extracted using the Gentra Puregene Cell and Tissue kit, and a Qubit 2.0 fluorometer was used to quantify it. The receptor was derived from a human donor in good health. Sequenced: CD4+ T cells from blood buffy coats. The chain links TRBV5-1 with TRBJ1-3; 10 central nucleotides agree with TRBD1. The nucleotides read TGCGCCAGCAGCTTGGGGGACAGGGGCGGAGACACCATATATTTT. It translates as CASSLGDRGGDTIYF. The variable domain in full, with residues beyond the CDR3 obtained from the reference TRBV5-1 and TRBJ1-3 genes, is KAGVTQTPRYLIKTRGQQVTLSCSPISGHRSVSWYQQTPGQGLQFLFEYFSETQRNKGNFPGRFSGRQFSNSRSEMNVSTLELGDSALYLCASSLGDRGGDTIYFGEGSWLTVV.